This T cell receptor (beta chain) was sequenced for a study of early T cells in non-severe SARS-CoV-2 infection. TCRdb processed the 5' RACE reads anew with MiXCR; each CDR3 protein has one entry. The sample lists more than 55,000 distinct CDR3 sequences; around 12% were seen once. Deletions cut 2 bases from V and 9 bases from J, with 8 bases between. The CDR3 runs to 12 residues. Sequencing used whole blood. This receptor was obtained from an adult who was a healthcare worker with PCR-confirmed SARS-CoV-2 infection or an uninfected control (not recorded which). This chain uses TRBV12-3 or TRBV12-4 with TRBJ2-1; D perhaps matches TRBD1 (5 bases). CDR3 loop: CASSLQGVEQFF. The CDR3 coding sequence is TGTGCCAGCAGTTTACAGGGTGTTGAGCAGTTCTTC.